This record concerns one TCR beta chain sequence. Between the trimmed V and J ends, which lost 2 bases and 0 bases, there was a span of 5 bases. Germline V gene data show CDR1 as GTSNPN and CDR2 as SVGIG (reference sequence). The CDR3 is made up of 13 amino acids. The record originates from a study of tumor-infiltrating lymphocytes in localized non-small cell lung cancer. Clones were read by immunoSEQ multiplex PCR, and TCRdb kept only the in-frame ones, dropping some. Among 13,000 to 15,000 clones listed, around two thirds were seen once. The gene calls are TRBV30 and TRBJ1-5; D unclear. This TCR was sampled from a human donor with non-small cell lung cancer. Sequences were obtained from uninvolved lung tissue not adjacent to the tumor. Here the CDR3 reads CAWSRYSNQPQHF. The CDR3 DNA sequence: TGTGCCTGGAGTCGGTATAGCAATCAGCCCCAGCATTTT.